This record concerns one TCR beta chain sequence. The CDR3 totals 14 residues. V trimming: 9 bases; J trimming: 4 bases; junction bases outside the gene matches: 10. The germline V gene has CDR1 SNHLY and CDR2 FYNNEI. In the authors' workflow: Nucleated cell counts were estimated from reference gene primer amplification. Sequencing was performed with immunoSEQ multiplex PCR; in TCRdb, only in-frame clones are kept and a portion is missing. The DNA was the basis for D and trimming; V, J and clone size are from that table. The sample records more than 200,000 clones, 86% being singletons. The data belong to a study of blood T cell repertoires in COVID-19. Study-wide context: The United States, Italy and Spain supplied acute and convalescent COVID-19 samples. In each case, the material was cDNA or gDNA derived from T cells, B-cell-depleted T cells, or PBMCs.

V usage is TRBV2 and J usage is TRBJ2-3, with 7 nucleotides matching TRBD2. Source material: peripheral blood. The source of this sequence is a woman aged 50 to 65 with acute or convalescent COVID-19. CDR3 sequence: CASWRAGEADTQYF. CDR3 nucleotides: TGTGCCAGTTGGCGCGCGGGAGAGGCAGATACGCAGTATTTT.